This T cell receptor (beta chain) was identified during a study of T cell responses to AZD1222 COVID-19 vaccine. Study observations and caveats: With dominance at 160-218 and 743-854, vaccine-associated CD4 TCRs spanned spike. Donors were mostly white British, more females; clonal diversity possibly underestimated. Spike-specific TCR breadth and depth both grew after two AZD1222 doses.

The method was immunoSEQ multiplex PCR; TCRdb's version includes in-frame clones alone and lacks a portion of them. The data show hundreds of thousands of clones, almost 95% seen once. The study pooled second doses at about 4 or about 12 weeks. As for this clone: The target antigen is unknown.

The material was peripheral blood, obtained 28 days after the second AZD1222 dose. The clonotype originates from an adult who received the AZD1222 COVID-19 vaccine.

The CDR3 DNA reads as TGTGCCATAGGGGTTGAACAGGGGGGGAATCAGCCCCAGCATTTT. It encodes CAIGVEQGGNQPQHF. The chain uses TRBV28 and TRBJ1-5; 8 bases fit TRBD1. V lost 10 bases and J lost 4; bases outside the gene matches: 12. Germline values: CDR1 MDHEN, CDR2 SYDVKM. The CDR3 is 15 residues long.